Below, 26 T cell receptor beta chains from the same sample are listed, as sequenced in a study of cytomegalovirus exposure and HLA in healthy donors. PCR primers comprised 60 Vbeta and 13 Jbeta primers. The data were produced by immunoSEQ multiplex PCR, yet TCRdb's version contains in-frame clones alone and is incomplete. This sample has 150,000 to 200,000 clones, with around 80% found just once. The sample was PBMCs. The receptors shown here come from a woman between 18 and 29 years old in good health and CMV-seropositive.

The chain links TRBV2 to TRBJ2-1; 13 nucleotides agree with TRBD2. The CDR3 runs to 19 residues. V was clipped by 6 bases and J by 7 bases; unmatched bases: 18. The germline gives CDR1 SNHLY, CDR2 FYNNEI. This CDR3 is CASSPTSLTSGGLKNEQFF. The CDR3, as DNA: TGTGCCAGCAGCCCGACCAGCCTGACTAGCGGGGGGCTCAAAAATGAGCAGTTCTTC.

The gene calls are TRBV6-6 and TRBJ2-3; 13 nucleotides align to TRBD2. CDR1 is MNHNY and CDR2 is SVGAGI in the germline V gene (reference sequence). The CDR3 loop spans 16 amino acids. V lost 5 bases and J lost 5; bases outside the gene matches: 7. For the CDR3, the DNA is TGTGCCAGCAGTACAGGACTAGCGGGGGCCGGAGATACGCAGTATTTT. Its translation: CASSTGLAGAGDTQYF.

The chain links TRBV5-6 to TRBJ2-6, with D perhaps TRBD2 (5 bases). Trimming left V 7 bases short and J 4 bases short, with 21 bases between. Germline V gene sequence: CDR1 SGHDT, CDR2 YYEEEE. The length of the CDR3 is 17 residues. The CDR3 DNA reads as TGTGCCAGCGAGCGGCCGAACCCCCCGTACGGGGCCAACGTCCTGACTTTC. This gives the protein CASERPNPPYGANVLTF.

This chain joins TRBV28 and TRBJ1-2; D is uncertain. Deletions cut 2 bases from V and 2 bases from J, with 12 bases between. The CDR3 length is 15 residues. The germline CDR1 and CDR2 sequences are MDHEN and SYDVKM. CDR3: CASSLLQRANYGYTF. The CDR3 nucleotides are TGTGCCAGCAGTTTACTCCAGAGAGCGAACTATGGCTACACCTTC.

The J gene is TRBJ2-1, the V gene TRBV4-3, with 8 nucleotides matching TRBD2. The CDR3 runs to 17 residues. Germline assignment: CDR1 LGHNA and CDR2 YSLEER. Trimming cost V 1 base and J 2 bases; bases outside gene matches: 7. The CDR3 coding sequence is TGCGCCAGCAGCCAAGGATACGAGCGGGGGCCCTACAATGAGCAGTTCTTC. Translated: CASSQGYERGPYNEQFF.

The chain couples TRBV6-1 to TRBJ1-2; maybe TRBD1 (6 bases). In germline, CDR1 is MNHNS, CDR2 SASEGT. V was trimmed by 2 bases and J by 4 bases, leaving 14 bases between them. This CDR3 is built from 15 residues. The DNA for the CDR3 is TGTGCCAGCAGTGAATCGGGAGGGGGTCCCTATGGCTACACCTTC. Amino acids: CASSESGGGPYGYTF.

The CDR3 is CASSLFEGPTDTQYF. In DNA, the CDR3 is TGTGCCAGCAGCTTATTCGAGGGTCCCACAGATACGCAGTATTTT. V gene TRBV11-2 combines with J gene TRBJ2-3; perhaps TRBD2 as D (5 bases). Germline V gene data show CDR1 as SGHAT and CDR2 as FQNNGV. This CDR3 spans 15 amino acids. Trimming took off 2 bases at V and 2 bases at J, with 11 bases between the two ends.

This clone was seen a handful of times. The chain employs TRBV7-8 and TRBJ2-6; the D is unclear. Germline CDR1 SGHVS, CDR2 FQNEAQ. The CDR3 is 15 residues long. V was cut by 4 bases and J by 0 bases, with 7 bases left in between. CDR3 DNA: TGTGCCAGCAGCTCAAGAGGCTCTGGGGCCAACGTCCTGACTTTC. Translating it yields CASSSRGSGANVLTF.

The CDR3 DNA reads as TGTGCCAGCAGCTTAGCGGGACAGGAACTGTTTTTT. Residues: CASSLAGQELFF. The V call is TRBV7-9, the J call TRBJ1-4, with 8 bases matching TRBD1. Trimming at V came to 0 bases and at J to 12 bases, leaving 0 bases not matched to a gene. CDR1 is SEHNR and CDR2 is FQNEAQ in the germline V gene (reference sequence). This CDR3 comprises 12 residues.

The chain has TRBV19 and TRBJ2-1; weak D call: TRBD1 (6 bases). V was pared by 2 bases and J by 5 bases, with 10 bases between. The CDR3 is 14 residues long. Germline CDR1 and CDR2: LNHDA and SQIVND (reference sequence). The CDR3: CASSIQGRNNEQFF. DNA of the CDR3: TGTGCCAGTAGTATACAGGGGCGAAACAATGAGCAGTTCTTC.

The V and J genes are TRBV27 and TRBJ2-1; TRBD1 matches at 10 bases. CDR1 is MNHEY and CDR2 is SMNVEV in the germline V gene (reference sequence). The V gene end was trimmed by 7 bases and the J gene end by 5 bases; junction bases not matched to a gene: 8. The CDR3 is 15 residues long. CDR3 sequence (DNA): TGTGCCAGCAAGTTTACCGGGACAGGGGACAATGAGCAGTTCTTC. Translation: CASKFTGTGDNEQFF.

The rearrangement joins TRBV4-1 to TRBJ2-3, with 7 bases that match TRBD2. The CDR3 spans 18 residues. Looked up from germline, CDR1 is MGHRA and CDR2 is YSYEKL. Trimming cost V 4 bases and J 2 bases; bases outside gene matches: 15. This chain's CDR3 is CASSRVWGAGEFTDTQYF. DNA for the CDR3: TGCGCCAGCAGCCGAGTGTGGGGTGCGGGGGAGTTCACAGATACGCAGTATTTT.

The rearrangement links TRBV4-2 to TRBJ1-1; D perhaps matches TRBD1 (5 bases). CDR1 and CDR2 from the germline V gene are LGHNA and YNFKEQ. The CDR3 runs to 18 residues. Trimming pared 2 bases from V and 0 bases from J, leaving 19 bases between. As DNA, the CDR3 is TGTGCCAGCAGCCAACTCTCTTTGGGGCAGCCGATGAACACTGAAGCTTTCTTT. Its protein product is CASSQLSLGQPMNTEAFF.

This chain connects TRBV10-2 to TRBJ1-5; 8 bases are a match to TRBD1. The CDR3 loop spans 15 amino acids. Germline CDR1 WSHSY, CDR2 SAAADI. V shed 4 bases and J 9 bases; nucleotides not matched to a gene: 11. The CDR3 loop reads CASSVRQGTARPQHF. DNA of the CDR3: TGCGCCAGCAGTGTTCGACAGGGGACTGCTCGGCCCCAGCATTTT.

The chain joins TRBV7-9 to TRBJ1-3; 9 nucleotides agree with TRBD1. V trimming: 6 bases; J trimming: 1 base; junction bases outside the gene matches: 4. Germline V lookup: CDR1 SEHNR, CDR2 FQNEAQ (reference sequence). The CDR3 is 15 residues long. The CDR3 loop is CASSRGQGSGNTIYF. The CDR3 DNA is TGTGCCAGCAGTCGCGGACAGGGGTCTGGAAACACCATATATTTT.

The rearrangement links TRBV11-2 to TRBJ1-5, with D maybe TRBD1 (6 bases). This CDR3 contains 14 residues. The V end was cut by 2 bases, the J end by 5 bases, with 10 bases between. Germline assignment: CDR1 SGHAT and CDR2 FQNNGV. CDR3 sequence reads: CASSLWTADQPQHF. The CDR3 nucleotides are TGTGCCAGCAGCTTATGGACAGCGGATCAGCCCCAGCATTTT.

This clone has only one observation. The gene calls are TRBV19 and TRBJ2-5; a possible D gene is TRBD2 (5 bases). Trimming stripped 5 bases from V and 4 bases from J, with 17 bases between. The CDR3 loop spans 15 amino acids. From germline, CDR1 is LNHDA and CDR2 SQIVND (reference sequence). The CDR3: CASSVNRGPRETQYF. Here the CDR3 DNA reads TGTGCCAGTAGTGTAAACCGGGGTCCACGAGAGACCCAGTACTTC. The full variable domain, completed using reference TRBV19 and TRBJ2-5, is DGGITQSPKYLFRKEGQNVTLSCEQNLNHDAMYWYRQDPGQGLRLIYYSQIVNDFQKGDIAEGYSVSREKKESFPLTVTSAQKNPTAFYLCASSVNRGPRETQYFGPGTRLLVL.

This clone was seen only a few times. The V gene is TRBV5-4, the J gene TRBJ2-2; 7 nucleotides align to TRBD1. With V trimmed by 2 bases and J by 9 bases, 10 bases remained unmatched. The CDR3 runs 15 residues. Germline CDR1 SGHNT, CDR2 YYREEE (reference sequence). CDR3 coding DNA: TGTGCCAGCAGCTTACCGACAGGGTCCGGTCGGGAGCTGTTTTTT. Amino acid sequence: CASSLPTGSGRELFF.

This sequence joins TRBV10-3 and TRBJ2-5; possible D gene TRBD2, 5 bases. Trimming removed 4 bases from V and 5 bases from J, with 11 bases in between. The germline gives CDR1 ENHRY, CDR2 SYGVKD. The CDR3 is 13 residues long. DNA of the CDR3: TGTGCCATCAGTGTAGACTGGAGGGAGACCCAGTACTTC. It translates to CAISVDWRETQYF.

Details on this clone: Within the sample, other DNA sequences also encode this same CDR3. The CDR3 is CASSGGLGTEAFF. The DNA for the CDR3 is TGTGCCAGTAGTGGGGGGTTAGGCACTGAAGCTTTCTTT. The chain is built from TRBV19 and TRBJ1-1; weak D call: TRBD1 (5 bases). This CDR3 contains 13 residues. Per germline, CDR1 LNHDA and CDR2 SQIVND (reference sequence). Deletions cut 5 bases from V and 4 bases from J, with 11 bases between.

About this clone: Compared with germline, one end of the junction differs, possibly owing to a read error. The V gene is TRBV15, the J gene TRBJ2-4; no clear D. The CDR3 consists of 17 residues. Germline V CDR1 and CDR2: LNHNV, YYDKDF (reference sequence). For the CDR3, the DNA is TGTGCCACCAGCAGAGACTGGGCAGCTAATCCTGGAAACAGTCAGTACTTC. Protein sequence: CATSRDWAANPGNSQYF. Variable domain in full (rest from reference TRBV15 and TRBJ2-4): DAMVIQNPRYQVTQFGKPVTLSCSQTLNHNVMYWYQQKSSQAPKLLFHYYDKDFNNEADTPDNFQSRRPNTSFCFLDIRSPGLGDTAMYLCATSRDWAANPGNSQYFGAGTRLSVL.

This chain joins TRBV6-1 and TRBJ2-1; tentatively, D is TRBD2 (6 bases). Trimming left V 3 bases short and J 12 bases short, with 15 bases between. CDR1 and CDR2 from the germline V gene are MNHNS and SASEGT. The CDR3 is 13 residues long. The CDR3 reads CASSEAGTMLQFF. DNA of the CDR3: TGTGCCAGCAGTGAGGCGGGAACAATGTTGCAGTTCTTC.

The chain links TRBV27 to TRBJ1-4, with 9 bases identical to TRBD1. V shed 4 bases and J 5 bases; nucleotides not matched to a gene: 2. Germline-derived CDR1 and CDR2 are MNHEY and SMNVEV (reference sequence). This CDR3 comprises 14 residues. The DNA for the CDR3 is TGTGCCAGCAGTTCAGGGACAGGGAATGAAAAACTGTTTTTT. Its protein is CASSSGTGNEKLFF.

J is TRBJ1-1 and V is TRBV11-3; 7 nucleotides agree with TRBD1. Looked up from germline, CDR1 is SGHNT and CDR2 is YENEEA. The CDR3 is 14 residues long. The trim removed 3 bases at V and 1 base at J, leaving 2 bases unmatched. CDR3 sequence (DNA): TGTGCCAGCAGCTTGAGGGGGCCGAACACTGAAGCTTTCTTT. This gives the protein CASSLRGPNTEAFF.

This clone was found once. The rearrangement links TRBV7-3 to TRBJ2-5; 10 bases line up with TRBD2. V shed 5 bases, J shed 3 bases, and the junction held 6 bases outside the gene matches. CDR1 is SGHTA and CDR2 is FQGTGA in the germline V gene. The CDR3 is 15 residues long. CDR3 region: CASSQQLAGKETQYF. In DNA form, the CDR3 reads TGTGCCAGCAGCCAACAACTAGCGGGGAAAGAGACCCAGTACTTC.

CDR3 sequence reads: CASSPTGVTEAFF. DNA for the CDR3: TGTGCCAGCAGTCCGACAGGGGTCACTGAAGCTTTCTTT. The V call is TRBV27, the J call TRBJ1-1, with 8 bases fitting TRBD1. CDR3 size: 13 residues. Per germline, CDR1 MNHEY and CDR2 SMNVEV (reference sequence). With V trimmed by 5 bases and J by 4 bases, 3 bases remained unmatched.